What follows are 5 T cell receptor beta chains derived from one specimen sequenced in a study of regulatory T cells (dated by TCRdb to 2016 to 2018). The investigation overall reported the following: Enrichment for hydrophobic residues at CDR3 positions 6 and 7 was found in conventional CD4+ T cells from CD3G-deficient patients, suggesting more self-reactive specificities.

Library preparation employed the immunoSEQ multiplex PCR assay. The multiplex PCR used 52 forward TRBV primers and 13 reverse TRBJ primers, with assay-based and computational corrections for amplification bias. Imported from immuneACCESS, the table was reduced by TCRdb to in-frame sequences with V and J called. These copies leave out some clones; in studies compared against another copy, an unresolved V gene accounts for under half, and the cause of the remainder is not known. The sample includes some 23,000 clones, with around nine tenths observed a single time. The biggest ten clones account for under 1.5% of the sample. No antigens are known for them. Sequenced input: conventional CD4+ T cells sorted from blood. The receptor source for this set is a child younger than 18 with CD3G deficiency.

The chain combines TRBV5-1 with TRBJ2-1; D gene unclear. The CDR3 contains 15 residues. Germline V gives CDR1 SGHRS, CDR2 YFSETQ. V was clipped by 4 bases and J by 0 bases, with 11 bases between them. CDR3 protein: CASSQGWSSYNEQFF. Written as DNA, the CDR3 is TGCGCCAGCAGCCAAGGGTGGAGCTCCTACAATGAGCAGTTCTTC.

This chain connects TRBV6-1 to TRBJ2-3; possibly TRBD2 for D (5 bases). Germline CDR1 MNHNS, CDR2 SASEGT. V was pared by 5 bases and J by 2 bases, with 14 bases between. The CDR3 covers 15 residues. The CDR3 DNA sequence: TGTGCCAGCAGTAGAACCGGGGATATCACAGATACGCAGTATTTT. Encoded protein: CASSRTGDITDTQYF.

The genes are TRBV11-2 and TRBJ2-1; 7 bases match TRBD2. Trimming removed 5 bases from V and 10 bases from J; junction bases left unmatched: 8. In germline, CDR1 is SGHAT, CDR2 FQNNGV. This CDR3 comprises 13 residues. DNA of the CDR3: TGTGCCAGCAGCGGGAGGGCCTATGGGGAGCAGTTCTTC. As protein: CASSGRAYGEQFF.

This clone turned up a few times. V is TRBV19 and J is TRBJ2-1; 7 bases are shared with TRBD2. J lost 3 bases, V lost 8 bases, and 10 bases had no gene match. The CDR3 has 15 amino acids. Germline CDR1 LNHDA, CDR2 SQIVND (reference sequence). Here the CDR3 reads CASSSVAGDYNEQFF. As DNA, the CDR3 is TGTGCCAGTTCAAGTGTAGCGGGTGACTACAATGAGCAGTTCTTC.

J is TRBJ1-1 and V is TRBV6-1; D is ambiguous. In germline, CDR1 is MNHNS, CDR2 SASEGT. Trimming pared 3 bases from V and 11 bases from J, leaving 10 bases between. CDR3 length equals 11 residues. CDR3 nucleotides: TGTGCCAGCAGTGAGGAGATGGCCGCTTTCTTT. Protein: CASSEEMAAFF.